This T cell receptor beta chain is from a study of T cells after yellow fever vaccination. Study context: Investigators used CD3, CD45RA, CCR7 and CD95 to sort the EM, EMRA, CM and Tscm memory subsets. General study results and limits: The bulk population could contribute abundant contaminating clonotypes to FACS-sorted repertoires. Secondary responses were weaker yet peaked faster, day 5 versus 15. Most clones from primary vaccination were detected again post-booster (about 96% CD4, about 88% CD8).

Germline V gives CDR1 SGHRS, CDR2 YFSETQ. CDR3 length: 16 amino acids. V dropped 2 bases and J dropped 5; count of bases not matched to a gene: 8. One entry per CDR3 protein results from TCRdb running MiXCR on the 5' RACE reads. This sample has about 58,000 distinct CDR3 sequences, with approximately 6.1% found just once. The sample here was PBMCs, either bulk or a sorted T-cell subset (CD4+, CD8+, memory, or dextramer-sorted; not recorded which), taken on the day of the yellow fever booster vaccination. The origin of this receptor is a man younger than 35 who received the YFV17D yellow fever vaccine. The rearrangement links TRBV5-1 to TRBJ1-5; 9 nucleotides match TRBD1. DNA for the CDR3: TGCGCCAGCAGCTTCGGCTCGGGACAGGGTGATCAGCCCCAGCATTTT. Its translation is CASSFGSGQGDQPQHF.